One and the same sample provided the 7 T cell receptor beta chains below, sequenced in a study of human T cells and chemical hapten exposure. TCRdb re-called the RACE reads through MiXCR, storing one row per CDR3 protein. The data hold 35,000 to 45,000 distinct CDR3 sequences, with around 9.3% observed a single time. The time point was: patch test 2, 6 weeks after DPC sensitization. The treatment is: therapeutic diphenylcyclopropenone sensitization with weekly scalp DPC. This sample comprised whole blood, obtained in connection with sensitization to the hapten diphenylcyclopropenone (DPC). The receptors originated from a woman aged 40 to 55 with alopecia areata. Some clones in this sample may be carry-over from other donors' samples.

Only a few counts were recorded for this clonotype. The chain is built from TRBV4-3 and TRBJ1-1, with D unresolved. The germline V gene has CDR1 LGHNA and CDR2 YSLEER. The length of the CDR3 is 14 residues. Trimming pared 1 base from V and 0 bases from J, leaving 6 bases between. This CDR3 reads CASSQARLNTEAFF. Written as DNA, the CDR3 is TGCGCCAGCAGCCAAGCTCGCTTGAACACTGAAGCTTTCTTT.

The table lists this clonotype with many counts. The chain recombines TRBV7-8 with TRBJ1-1; no clear D gene. Per the germline V gene, CDR1 is SGHVS and CDR2 is FQNEAQ. V was cut by 5 bases and J by 5 bases, with 6 bases left in between. The CDR3 is 11 amino acids. CDR3 residues: CASSLETEAFF. DNA for the CDR3: TGTGCCAGCAGCCTCGAGACTGAAGCTTTCTTT.

The chain recombines TRBV6-6 with TRBJ1-5, with 8 nucleotides matching TRBD1. Germline trimming cut 5 bases from V and 4 bases from J; bases unmatched to any gene: 13. The CDR3 has 17 residues. Germline V lookup: CDR1 MNHNY, CDR2 SVGAGI (reference sequence). The CDR3 spells CASSPRSWTGINQPQHF. The CDR3 DNA is TGTGCCAGCAGTCCCCGATCGTGGACAGGGATAAATCAGCCCCAGCATTTT.

This clonotype was picked up many times. The rearrangement uses TRBV4-3 and TRBJ2-2, with TRBD2 matching 9 bases. The V segment lost 0 bases and the J segment 0 bases; nucleotides outside the gene matches: 8. This CDR3 has 19 amino acids. CDR1 is LGHNA and CDR2 is YSLEER in the germline V gene. The CDR3 region is CASSQDWLAGSANTGELFF. In DNA, the CDR3 is TGCGCCAGCAGCCAAGATTGGCTAGCGGGGAGCGCGAACACCGGGGAGCTGTTTTTT.

This clonotype appeared many times. CDR3 sequence reads: CSVEGQGYEQYF. Written as DNA, the CDR3 is TGCAGCGTTGAAGGCCAGGGATACGAGCAGTACTTC. The V call is TRBV29-1, the J call TRBJ2-7; TRBD1 might be the D (5 bases). V was shortened by 1 base and J by 4 bases, with 8 bases between the two germline ends. This CDR3 is built from 12 residues. The germline V gene encodes CDR1 SQVTM and CDR2 ANQGSEA.

This clonotype was found many times. The chain employs TRBV7-2 and TRBJ2-3; 7 bases align to TRBD2. V shed 3 bases, J shed 0 bases, and the junction held 9 bases outside the gene matches. This CDR3 has 17 amino acids. CDR1 and CDR2 (germline): SGHTA, FQGNSA. The CDR3 DNA reads as TGTGCCAGCAGCTTGGGGCCCGCGGGACTAAGCACAGATACGCAGTATTTT. This gives the protein CASSLGPAGLSTDTQYF.

This clonotype occurred a few times. The rearrangement joins TRBV20-1 to TRBJ2-3; D possibly corresponds to TRBD1 (6 bases). CDR3 length: 15 amino acids. Trimming shortened V by 2 bases and J by 0 bases, and 12 bases separated the two germline ends. Germline V CDR1 and CDR2: DFQATT, SNEGSKA (reference sequence). The CDR3 spells CSARKQGKSTDTQYF. DNA of the CDR3: TGCAGTGCTAGAAAGCAGGGGAAAAGCACAGATACGCAGTATTTT.